This TCR beta chain is drawn from a study of regulatory and conventional T cells in RAG deficiency. General study results and limits: Shorter CDR3s in all patient subsets; >80% Treg-Tconv overlap in Omenn.

In germline, CDR1 is SGHTA, CDR2 FQGTGA. Trimming pared 5 bases from V and 8 bases from J, leaving 19 bases between. This CDR3 comprises 15 residues. The method was immunoSEQ multiplex PCR; TCRdb's version includes in-frame clones alone and lacks a portion of them. The table has 30,000 to 35,000 clones, 85% to 90% seen once. On this clone itself: Its antigen is not identified.

These data also featured in a second study, about regulatory T cells. That study reports: The primer mix had 52 TRBV and 13 TRBJ primers.

The TCR originated in a human donor in good health. V and J are TRBV7-3 and TRBJ2-1, with D tentatively TRBD1 (5 bases). Sequencing was performed on CD8+ T cells sorted from blood. The CDR3: CASSRYGQGLYEQFF. The CDR3 region has the DNA TGTGCCAGCAGCCGATACGGACAAGGCTTGTATGAGCAGTTCTTC.